This T cell receptor beta chain emerged from a study of PD-1 blockade in classical Hodgkin lymphoma. In every patient, relapse followed autologous stem cell transplantation, while exposure to brentuximab vedotin differed. Concerning this clone: The antigen is unknown.

Germline-derived CDR1 and CDR2 are MNHEY and SVGAGI. There are 15 residues in the CDR3. Trimming took 4 bases from V and 4 from J; bases not matched to a gene: 6. General study points: Relative to healthy donors, newly diagnosed patients reportedly had lower baseline TCR diversity, which was reported as lower still in relapsed/refractory patients. By C4D1 there was a significant rise in CD4+ TCR diversity but not in CD8+ TCR diversity.

Clones were sequenced by immunoSEQ multiplex PCR, and TCRdb holds only the in-frame ones, with some missing. The sample records 65,000 to 95,000 clones, 75% to 90% being singletons. The chain links TRBV6-5 to TRBJ2-7, with 11 bases identical to TRBD2. Sequencing used peripheral blood mononuclear cells (PBMCs), obtained at baseline. The sequence derives from a human donor with classical Hodgkin lymphoma. CDR3 residues: CASSFSGLAAYEQYF. CDR3 coding DNA: TGTGCCAGCAGTTTTTCGGGACTAGCGGCTTACGAGCAGTACTTC.